Listed below are T cell receptor beta chains from one sample, sequenced in a study of regulatory T cells in long-lasting Graves disease. One entry per CDR3 protein, called by TCRdb with MiXCR from the multiplex PCR reads. The sample contains 430,000 or so distinct CDR3 sequences, approximately 22% of which appear only once. The source was peripheral blood mononuclear cells (PBMCs), collected when the disease was refractory, from a patient treated with antithyroid drugs. The receptors were gathered from a female donor with Graves disease. Both conserved end residues are part of each CDR3. A D gene is named only where the DNA matches it firmly. A row's size may be missing; if present it is once, few, many or a size class.

TRBJ2-7 | - | TRBV28 | many | TGTGCCAGCAACATACGCGGACGAGGGGACGAGCAGTACTTC | CASNIRGRGDEQYF
TRBJ2-2 | - | TRBV5-8 | - | TGTGCCAGCAGCTTAGGCCACTTGCTCGGGGAGCTGTTTTTT | CASSLGHLLGELFF
TRBJ2-5 | TRBD2 | TRBV4-1 | - | TGCGCCAGCAGCCAAGATCTCGGTAGCGGGAGGGCCGGAGAGACCCAGTACTTC | CASSQDLGSGRAGETQYF
TRBJ2-5 | TRBD2 | TRBV5-1 | few | TGCGCCAGCAGCCCTAGCGGGAGGGCCTTCGAGACCCAGTACTTC | CASSPSGRAFETQYF
TRBJ1-1 | - | TRBV29-1 | many | TGCAGCGTTGAACGGGGGCCTCCGGGGAACACTGAAGCTTTCTTT | CSVERGPPGNTEAFF
TRBJ2-7 | - | TRBV7-2 | few | TGTGCCAGCAGCTTAGAAGAGGACAAAAGCTCCTACGAGCAGTACTTC | CASSLEEDKSSYEQYF
TRBJ2-3 | TRBD2 | TRBV12-3/TRBV12-4 | - | TGTGCCAGCAGTTCACTAGCGGGAGAGGCAGATACGCAGTATTTT | CASSSLAGEADTQYF
TRBJ2-2 | TRBD2 | TRBV15 | - | TGTGCCACCAGCAGCCCTGCGGGAGGCCCCACCGGGGAGCCGTTTTTT | CATSSPAGGPTGEPFF
TRBJ1-3 | - | TRBV28 | many | TGTGCCAGCAGTTTACATCGACAGAGTGGAAACACCATATATTTT | CASSLHRQSGNTIYF
TRBJ1-5 | TRBD1 | TRBV15 | - | TGTGCCACCAGCAGTAGACAGGGGCGCCCTTTTTATAGCAATCAGCCTCAGCATTTT | CATSSRQGRPFYSNQPQHF
TRBJ2-7 | - | TRBV5-1 | few | TGCGCCAGCAGCTTGGCCGTGGGAGGAGCCTACGAGCAGTACTTC | CASSLAVGGAYEQYF
TRBJ1-2 | TRBD1 | TRBV28 | many | TGTGCCAGCAGTGGCGGGACAGGGAACTATGGCTACACCTTC | CASSGGTGNYGYTF
TRBJ2-1 | TRBD2 | TRBV14 | few | TGTGCCAGCAGCCAAGGCTGGGACTACTCGTCAGATGAGCAGTTCTTC | CASSQGWDYSSDEQFF
TRBJ2-7 | - | TRBV20-1 | - | TGCAGTGTTCCGCCCTGGGATTCGTACGAGCAGTACTTC | CSVPPWDSYEQYF
TRBJ2-1 | - | TRBV28 | few | TGTGCCAGCAGTTCGACCCATGAGCAGTTCTTC | CASSSTHEQFF
TRBJ2-4 | TRBD2 | TRBV7-8 | many | TGTGCCAGCAGCTTAGTGGGATTAGCGGGAGGGCCCAACATTCAGTACTTC | CASSLVGLAGGPNIQYF
TRBJ1-5 | - | TRBV20-1 | few | TGCAGTGCTAGAGATCCTCAAGGCTTCGGAGGACAGCCCCAGCATTTT | CSARDPQGFGGQPQHF
TRBJ2-7 | TRBD2 | TRBV2 | many | TGTGCCAGCAGTGAACTAGCGGGTTATCCCTACGAGCAGTACTTC | CASSELAGYPYEQYF
TRBJ1-4 | - | TRBV6-5 | many | TGTGCCAGCAGTTCCACAGGGTTCTACAATGAAAAACTGTTTTTT | CASSSTGFYNEKLFF
TRBJ2-5 | - | TRBV15 | many | TGTGCCACCAGCAGAGGAAACAGACAAAAAGAGACCCAGTACTTC | CATSRGNRQKETQYF
TRBJ2-7 | - | TRBV12-3/TRBV12-4 | many | TGTGCCAGCAGCCCGAACTACGAGCAGTACTTC | CASSPNYEQYF
TRBJ1-4 | - | TRBV28 | many | TGTGCCAGCAGTACCCCCTGGGAGACCGGTAATGAAAAACTGTTTTTT | CASSTPWETGNEKLFF
TRBJ1-5 | - | TRBV28 | many | TGTGCCAGCAGTATGGACAGTGGGAACCAGCCCCAGCATTTT | CASSMDSGNQPQHF
TRBJ2-1 | TRBD2 | TRBV27 | - | TGTGCCAGCAGTTCCTTAGGGACTAGCGGTACCTACAATGAGCAGTTCTTC | CASSSLGTSGTYNEQFF
TRBJ2-7 | TRBD2 | TRBV4-1 | - | TGCGCCAGCAGCCTCCCGAAAGACCCGACTAGCGGGAGTCCCGAGCAGTACTTC | CASSLPKDPTSGSPEQYF
TRBJ1-1 | - | TRBV27 | many | TGTGCCAGCAGCTTAGCGGGGGGGGAAGCTTTCTTT | CASSLAGGEAFF
TRBJ2-7 | - | TRBV12-3/TRBV12-4 | many | TGTGCCAGCACCGGCGGCGGAAAACGGGAGCAGTACTTC | CASTGGGKREQYF
TRBJ1-1 | - | TRBV27 | few | TGTGCCAGCAGTTTAATCTTCTGGGGATCGCGGAACACTGAAGCTTTCTTT | CASSLIFWGSRNTEAFF
TRBJ2-6 | TRBD1 | TRBV6-5 | once | TGTGCCAGCAGTTACTCCGGGACAGGGGGCGCCAACGTCCTGACTTTC | CASSYSGTGGANVLTF
TRBJ1-1 | - | TRBV28 | many | TGTGCCAGCACCCTCCTCCCCGGCTCCATGAACACTGAAGCTTTCTTT | CASTLLPGSMNTEAFF
TRBJ1-2 | - | TRBV27 | many | TGTGCCAGCAGGACAGAAGGCTATGGCTACACCTTC | CASRTEGYGYTF
TRBJ2-7 | - | TRBV5-1 | - | TGCGCCAGCAGCGAAAAGCTCTCAGGGGCCTACGAGCAGTACTTC | CASSEKLSGAYEQYF
TRBJ2-5 | - | TRBV28 | many | TGTGCCAGCAGTTTGGTCGCGAAGACCCAGTACTTC | CASSLVAKTQYF
TRBJ2-3 | TRBD1 | TRBV28 | - | TGTGCCAGCAGCCCGGACAGGAAATCCCGTGATACGCAGTATTTT | CASSPDRKSRDTQYF
TRBJ2-2 | - | TRBV5-1 | - | TGCGCCAGCAGCTTGGACACCCGAGATACCGGGGAGCTGTTTTTT | CASSLDTRDTGELFF
TRBJ1-6 | TRBD1 | TRBV28 | many | TGTGCCAGCAGTTCTATTTGGACAGGGCTAAATTCACCCCTCCACTTT | CASSSIWTGLNSPLHF
TRBJ1-1 | - | TRBV30 | many | TGTGCCTGGACAGGATGGAACACTGAAGCTTTCTTT | CAWTGWNTEAFF